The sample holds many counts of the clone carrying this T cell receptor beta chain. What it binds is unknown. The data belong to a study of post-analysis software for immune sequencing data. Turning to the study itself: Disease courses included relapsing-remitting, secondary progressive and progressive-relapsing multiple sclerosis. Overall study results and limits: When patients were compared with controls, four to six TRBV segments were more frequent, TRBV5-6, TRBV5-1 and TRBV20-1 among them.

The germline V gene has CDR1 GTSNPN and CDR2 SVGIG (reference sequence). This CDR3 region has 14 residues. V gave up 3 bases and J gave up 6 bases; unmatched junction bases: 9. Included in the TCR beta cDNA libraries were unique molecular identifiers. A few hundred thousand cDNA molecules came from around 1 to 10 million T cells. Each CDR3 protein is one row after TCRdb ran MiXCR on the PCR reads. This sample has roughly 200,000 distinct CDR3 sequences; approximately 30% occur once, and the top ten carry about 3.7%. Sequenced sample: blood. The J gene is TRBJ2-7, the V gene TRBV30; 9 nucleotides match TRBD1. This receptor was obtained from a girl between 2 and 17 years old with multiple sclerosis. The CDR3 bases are TGTGCCTGGAGGGCCAGGGACAGGGTCTCCGAGCAGTACTTC. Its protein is CAWRARDRVSEQYF.